Following are 14 T cell receptor beta chains from one sample sequenced in a study of T-cell reconstitution after alpha-beta-depleted transplantation in children. TCRbeta library construction was performed incorporating unique molecular identifiers. TCRdb used MiXCR to reprocess the PCR reads, holding one entry per CDR3 protein. The sample contains fewer than 130,000 distinct CDR3 sequences, around 10% of which appear only once. The specimen comprised PBMCs from the stem cell graft donor, sampled from the stem cell graft. Receptor source: a human donor who donated a stem cell graft to a child with acute lymphoblastic leukemia.

This clonotype was counted only a few times. The chain is built from TRBV5-1 and TRBJ2-5; D perhaps matches TRBD1 (5 bases). Germline V lookup: CDR1 SGHRS, CDR2 YFSETQ. Trimming took off 4 bases at V and 4 bases at J, with 11 bases between the two ends. The CDR3 totals 13 residues. The CDR3 DNA reads TGCGCCAGCAGCGAGGACATTAGAGAGACCCAGTACTTC. Translating it yields CASSEDIRETQYF.

The sample holds a few counts of this clonotype. A much larger clonotype is one base distant, so this may be a read error. The chain has TRBV6-1 and TRBJ2-2; 10 nucleotides line up with TRBD1. CDR3 length: 14 amino acids. Germline CDR1 MNHNS, CDR2 SASEGT. The trim removed 6 bases at V and 6 bases at J, leaving 4 bases unmatched. The CDR3 coding sequence is TGTGCCAGCAGCCGGGACAGGGGATCCGGGGAGCTGTTTTTT. Protein sequence: CASSRDRGSGELFF.

This clonotype was recorded many times. The chain combines TRBV12-3 or TRBV12-4 with TRBJ1-3; possible D gene TRBD1, 5 bases. Trimming cost V 6 bases and J 4 bases, with 13 bases left between them. This CDR3 is 14 amino acids long. This CDR3 is CASSGRVFGNTIYF. CDR3 DNA sequence: TGTGCCAGCAGCGGCAGGGTGTTCGGAAACACCATATATTTT.

This clonotype appeared many times. The CDR3 coding sequence is TGTGCCAGCAGCTTAGTTCAGGGCTCCGGGGAGCTGTTTTTT. It translates to CASSLVQGSGELFF. The V call is TRBV7-2, the J call TRBJ2-2, with D perhaps matching TRBD1 (5 bases). V lost 1 base and J 6 bases, leaving 9 bases between the germline ends. In germline, CDR1 is SGHTA, CDR2 FQGNSA. The CDR3 runs 14 residues.

This clonotype has at least ten counts. This chain joins TRBV25-1 and TRBJ2-3, with TRBD2 matching over 13 bases. The V segment lost 3 bases and the J segment 4 bases; nucleotides outside the gene matches: 7. The CDR3 covers 17 residues. CDR1 is MGHDK, CDR2 SYGVNS, per germline. The CDR3 DNA is TGTGCCAGCAGTGACCCCGGACTAGCGGGAGTGGCAGATACGCAGTATTTT. Its protein product is CASSDPGLAGVADTQYF.

This clonotype was observed at least ten times. The gene calls are TRBV4-3 and TRBJ1-2; no clear D gene. The CDR3 is 14 residues long. Per germline, CDR1 LGHNA and CDR2 YSLEER. V was pared by 4 bases and J by 5 bases, with 14 bases between. The DNA of the CDR3 is TGCGCCAGCAGCCCACGTGTCGTGGTATATGGCTACACCTTC. Its protein is CASSPRVVVYGYTF.

This clonotype has a count of ten or more. The chain carries TRBV18 and TRBJ1-1; 11 bases map to TRBD1. CDR3 length: 15 amino acids. Germline V gives CDR1 KGHSH, CDR2 LQKENI. V lost 0 bases and J lost 7; bases outside the gene matches: 4. The CDR3 region is CASSPPPDRGREAFF. The CDR3 region has the DNA TGTGCCAGCTCACCACCACCGGACAGGGGGCGTGAAGCTTTCTTT. Drawing the rest from reference TRBV18 and TRBJ1-1, the complete variable domain is NAGVMQNPRHLVRRRGQEARLRCSPMKGHSHVYWYRQLPEEGLKFMVYLQKENIIDESGMPKERFSAEFPKEGPSILRIQQVVRGDSAAYFCASSPPPDRGREAFFGQGTRLTVV.

The chain couples TRBV7-2 to TRBJ2-7, with 11 bases that match TRBD1. CDR1 and CDR2 (germline): SGHTA, FQGNSA. The CDR3 totals 14 residues. J gave up 7 bases and V 5 bases, and 7 bases lay outside the gene matches. The CDR3 sequence: CASSADRGRGEQYF. The CDR3 nucleotides read TGTGCCAGCAGCGCGGACAGGGGGCGCGGGGAGCAGTACTTC.

This clonotype was seen many times. V gene TRBV5-5 combines with J gene TRBJ1-4; TRBD1 aligns across 12 bases. This CDR3 contains 17 residues. Germline lookup yields CDR1 SGHKS and CDR2 YYEKEE (reference sequence). Trimming removed 0 bases from V and 7 bases from J; junction bases left unmatched: 7. The chain's CDR3 is CASSLEGTGGAGEKLFF. The CDR3 coding sequence is TGTGCCAGCAGCTTGGAGGGGACAGGGGGCGCGGGTGAAAAACTGTTTTTT.

This clonotype was found many times. This chain joins TRBV7-9 and TRBJ2-7; no clear D gene. Germline-derived CDR1 and CDR2 are SEHNR and FQNEAQ (reference sequence). CDR3 size: 11 residues. V shed 2 bases and J shed 6 bases, with 5 bases lying between them. CDR3 sequence reads: CASSLKSEQYF. Written as DNA, the CDR3 is TGTGCCAGCAGCTTAAAATCCGAGCAGTACTTC.

This clonotype was counted at least ten times. This chain joins TRBV20-1 and TRBJ1-6, with 7 positions matching TRBD1. Trimming removed 5 bases from V and 10 bases from J; junction bases left unmatched: 8. Germline lookup yields CDR1 DFQATT and CDR2 SNEGSKA (reference sequence). CDR3 length: 13 amino acids. The CDR3 loop is CSARQGFNSPLHF. CDR3 DNA: TGCAGTGCTCGACAGGGTTTTAACTCACCCCTCCACTTT.

This clonotype came up many times. This chain joins TRBV9 and TRBJ1-5; 7 bases align to TRBD1. J gave up 3 bases and V 3 bases, and 3 bases lay outside the gene matches. The CDR3 runs to 14 residues. Germline CDR1 reads SGDLS; CDR2 reads YYNGEE. CDR3 coding DNA: TGTGCCAGCAGCGCGGGGACAGTCAATCAGCCCCAGCATTTT. Its translation is CASSAGTVNQPQHF.

Many counts were recorded for this clonotype. The chain recombines TRBV12-3 or TRBV12-4 with TRBJ2-1; the match to TRBD2 covers 10 bases. Losses at the gene ends were 4 bases for V and 4 bases for J; bases not matched to a gene: 7. The CDR3 length is 16 residues. The CDR3 DNA reads TGTGCCAGCAGTTCCCGTAGCGGGGGGTTGTACAATGAGCAGTTCTTC. Translation: CASSSRSGGLYNEQFF.

In its sample, this clonotype was seen many times. The chain joins TRBV29-1 to TRBJ2-2; D is unclear. The CDR3 contains 13 residues. V was clipped by 7 bases and J by 2 bases, with 11 bases between them. Germline V CDR1 and CDR2: SQVTM, ANQGSEA. CDR3 sequence: CSALTPNTGELFF. The CDR3 DNA is TGCAGCGCCCTGACACCCAACACCGGGGAGCTGTTTTTT.